Below, one TCR beta chain is given with its context. This entry belongs to a study of blood T cell repertoires in COVID-19. About the study: Collection of acute and convalescent COVID-19 samples took place in the United States, Italy and Spain. In each case, the material was cDNA or gDNA derived from T cells, B-cell-depleted T cells, or PBMCs.

Per the original methods: For nucleated cells, counts were estimated from reference gene primer amplification. Clones were read by immunoSEQ multiplex PCR, and TCRdb kept only the in-frame ones, dropping some. From that table come the V and J calls and clone size; the DNA was used to work out D and trimming. The table includes 99,000 or so clones, over 70% detected once. V lost 5 bases and J 3 bases, leaving 16 bases between the germline ends. The CDR3 runs 15 residues. Germline CDR1 is MDHEN and CDR2 is SYDVKM. The V gene is TRBV28, the J gene TRBJ1-2, with D tentatively TRBD1 (5 bases). Sequencing was carried out using peripheral blood. This receptor was obtained from a man aged 45 to 65 with acute or convalescent COVID-19. The CDR3, as DNA: TGTGCCAGCAGTCCCCTCTCCAGGGAACACTATGGCTACACCTTC. Encoded protein: CASSPLSREHYGYTF.